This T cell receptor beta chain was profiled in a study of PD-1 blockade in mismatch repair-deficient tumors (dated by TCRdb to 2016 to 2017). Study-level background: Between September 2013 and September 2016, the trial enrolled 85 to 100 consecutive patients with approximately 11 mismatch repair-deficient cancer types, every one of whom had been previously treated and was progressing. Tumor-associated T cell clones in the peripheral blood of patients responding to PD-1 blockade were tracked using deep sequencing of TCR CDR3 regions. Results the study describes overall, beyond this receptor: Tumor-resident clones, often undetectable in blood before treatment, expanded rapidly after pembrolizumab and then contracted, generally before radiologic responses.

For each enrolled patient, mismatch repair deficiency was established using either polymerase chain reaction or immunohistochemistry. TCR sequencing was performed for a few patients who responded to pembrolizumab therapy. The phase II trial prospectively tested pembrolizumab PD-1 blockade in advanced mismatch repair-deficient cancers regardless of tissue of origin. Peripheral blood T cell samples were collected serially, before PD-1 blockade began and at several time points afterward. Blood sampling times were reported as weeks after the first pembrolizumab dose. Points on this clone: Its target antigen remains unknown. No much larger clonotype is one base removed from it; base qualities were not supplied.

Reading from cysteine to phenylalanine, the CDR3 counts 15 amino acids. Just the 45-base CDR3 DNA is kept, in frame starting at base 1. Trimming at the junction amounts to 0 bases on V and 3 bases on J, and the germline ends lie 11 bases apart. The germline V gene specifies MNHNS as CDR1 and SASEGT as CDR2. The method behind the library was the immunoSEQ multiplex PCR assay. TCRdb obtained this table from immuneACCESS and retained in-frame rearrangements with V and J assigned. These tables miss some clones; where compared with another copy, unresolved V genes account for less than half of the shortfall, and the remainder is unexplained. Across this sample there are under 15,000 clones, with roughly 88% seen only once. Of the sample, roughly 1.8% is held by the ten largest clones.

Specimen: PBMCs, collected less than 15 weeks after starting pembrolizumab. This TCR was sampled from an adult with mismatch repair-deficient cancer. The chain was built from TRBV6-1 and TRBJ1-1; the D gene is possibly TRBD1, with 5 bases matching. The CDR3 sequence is CASSEAPGGDTEAFF. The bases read TGTGCCAGCAGTGAAGCGCCGGGGGGGGACACTGAAGCTTTCTTT.